The T cell receptor (beta chain) described here comes from a study of blood T cell repertoires in COVID-19. Study-level background: COVID-19 samples from acute and convalescent phases originated in the United States, Italy and Spain. The analysed material was cDNA or gDNA that came from T cells, B-cell-depleted T cells, or PBMCs.

Authors' data handling: Amplifying reference gene primers gave estimates of nucleated cell counts. Generated by immunoSEQ multiplex PCR, the TCRdb table keeps only in-frame clones and is missing some. The V and J calls and clone size come from that table; D and trimming were worked out from the DNA. This table has about 210,000 clones, roughly four fifths appearing once. V lost 6 bases and J lost 4; bases outside the gene matches: 8. This CDR3 contains 14 residues. Per germline, CDR1 SNHLY and CDR2 FYNNEI. This TCR derives from a woman aged 40-49 years with acute or convalescent COVID-19. The genes are TRBV2 and TRBJ1-2; 7 bases fit TRBD1. Sequencing input: peripheral blood. The CDR3 coding sequence is TGTGCCAGCAGCGACTTAGGGGGCGGCTATGGCTACACCTTC. Translating it yields CASSDLGGGYGYTF.